The next 14 T cell receptor beta chains were all read from a single sample in a study of cytotoxic CD8 clonotypes in ibrutinib-treated CLL. Clones were read by immunoSEQ multiplex PCR, and TCRdb kept only the in-frame ones, dropping some. The sample holds about 25,000 clones, 78% seen once. This specimen consisted of PBMCs, obtained before ibrutinib treatment. These receptors were collected from a human donor with chronic lymphocytic leukemia.

V gene TRBV15 combines with J gene TRBJ2-3, with 11 bases matching TRBD2. CDR1 is LNHNV and CDR2 is YYDKDF in the germline V gene (reference sequence). V shed 1 base, J shed 2 bases, and the junction held 2 bases outside the gene matches. This CDR3 is 16 amino acids long. The CDR3 loop is CATSRGLAGNTDTQYF. In DNA, the CDR3 is TGTGCCACCAGCAGAGGACTAGCGGGAAACACAGATACGCAGTATTTT.

The rearrangement uses TRBV4-3 and TRBJ2-1; D is unclear. The CDR3 loop spans 13 amino acids. With 0 bases removed from V and 15 bases from J, the gap between germline ends came to 15 bases. Germline values: CDR1 LGHNA, CDR2 YSLEER. The CDR3 nucleotides read TGCGCCAGCAGCCAAGATTTCGGAGACCTCCGGTTCTTC. It translates to CASSQDFGDLRFF.

The V gene is TRBV30, the J gene TRBJ1-1, with D unclear. Germline CDR1 GTSNPN, CDR2 SVGIG (reference sequence). The length of the CDR3 is 13 residues. Trimming left V 3 bases short and J 0 bases short, with 8 bases between. The DNA of the CDR3 is TGTGCCTGGAGAGCAGCGATGAACACTGAAGCTTTCTTT. It translates to CAWRAAMNTEAFF.

The table lists this clone with a few counts. The rearrangement uses TRBV28 and TRBJ2-1, with D tentatively TRBD1 or TRBD2 (6 bases each). CDR1 is MDHEN and CDR2 is SYDVKM in the germline V gene. The CDR3 extends over 14 amino acids. Trimming removed 4 bases from V and 9 bases from J, with 16 bases in between. In nucleotides, the CDR3 is TGTGCCAGCAGTTCCGGGGGCGGGAAGAGTGAGCAGTTCTTC. Its translation is CASSSGGGKSEQFF.

The gene calls are TRBV19 and TRBJ2-7; D uncertain. V was trimmed by 5 bases and J by 2 bases, leaving 4 bases between them. The germline CDR1 and CDR2 sequences are LNHDA and SQIVND (reference sequence). This CDR3 spans 11 amino acids. The CDR3 bases are TGTGCCAGTAGTGACGCCTACGAGCAGTACTTC. Translated: CASSDAYEQYF.

With respect to this clone: Other DNA sequences within the sample encode an identical CDR3. The chain joins TRBV18 to TRBJ2-7; 7 bases line up with TRBD1. The CDR3 runs to 12 residues. Germline values: CDR1 KGHSH, CDR2 LQKENI. J lost 6 bases, V lost 3 bases, and 2 bases had no gene match. Here the CDR3 reads CASSPAGGEQYF. CDR3 coding DNA: TGTGCCAGCTCACCGGCAGGGGGCGAGCAGTACTTC.

This clone was seen only a few times. The rearrangement joins TRBV6-1 to TRBJ2-1, with TRBD2 identical over 10 bases. Germline CDR1 and CDR2: MNHNS and SASEGT. The CDR3 is 14 amino acids. The trim removed 6 bases at V and 7 bases at J, leaving 6 bases unmatched. CDR3 amino acids: CASRIGSGRNEQFF. The CDR3 DNA follows: TGTGCCAGCAGAATAGGTAGCGGGAGGAATGAGCAGTTCTTC.

V gene TRBV19 combines with J gene TRBJ2-2, with D possibly TRBD1 on 5 matching bases. CDR3 size: 16 residues. V was pared by 3 bases and J by 3 bases, with 14 bases between. Germline V gene sequence: CDR1 LNHDA, CDR2 SQIVND (reference sequence). The CDR3 DNA reads TGTGCCAGTAGTATTAGTCAGGGTTTTGACACCGGGGAGCTGTTTTTT. Amino acids: CASSISQGFDTGELFF.

The chain has TRBV28 and TRBJ1-1; perhaps TRBD1 as D (6 bases). This CDR3 has 15 amino acids. Trimming removed 4 bases at V and 5 bases at J, with 17 bases between. Looked up from germline, CDR1 is MDHEN and CDR2 is SYDVKM. The CDR3 loop is CASSSPHRVWTEAFF. CDR3 coding DNA: TGTGCCAGCAGTTCGCCCCACAGGGTGTGGACTGAAGCTTTCTTT.

This chain uses TRBV4-2 with TRBJ1-3; D gene ambiguous. The CDR3 has 17 amino acids. Germline V CDR1 and CDR2: LGHNA, YNFKEQ. Trimming shortened V by 1 base and J by 0 bases, and 13 bases separated the two germline ends. CDR3 bases: TGTGCCAGCAGCCAAGTAGAGGACCGCTCCTCTGGAAACACCATATATTTT. The encoded protein is CASSQVEDRSSGNTIYF.

The chain has TRBV18 and TRBJ2-7; 7 bases match TRBD2. The V gene's germline CDR1 is KGHSH and CDR2 LQKENI. CDR3 length: 15 residues. With V trimmed by 4 bases and J by 2 bases, 8 bases remained unmatched. CDR3 loop: CASSLGTTSTYEQYF. In nucleotides, the CDR3 is TGTGCCAGCTCACTAGGGACTACCTCAACCTACGAGCAGTACTTC.

By share, this clone counts as medium-sized. The rearrangement uses TRBV18 and TRBJ1-2; 8 bases fit TRBD1. Germline CDR1 and CDR2: KGHSH and LQKENI. V gave up 3 bases and J gave up 7 bases; unmatched junction bases: 16. There are 17 residues in the CDR3. CDR3: CASSPIPLTDRELGYTF. As DNA, the CDR3 is TGTGCCAGCTCACCGATACCTCTTACGGACAGGGAGCTTGGCTACACCTTC. The variable domain in full, completed from reference TRBV18 and TRBJ1-2, reads NAGVMQNPRHLVRRRGQEARLRCSPMKGHSHVYWYRQLPEEGLKFMVYLQKENIIDESGMPKERFSAEFPKEGPSILRIQQVVRGDSAAYFCASSPIPLTDRELGYTFGSGTRLTVV.

The chain is built from TRBV15 and TRBJ1-4; D unresolved. The germline gives CDR1 LNHNV, CDR2 YYDKDF (reference sequence). The CDR3 contains 16 residues. V gave up 0 bases and J gave up 3 bases, with 11 bases separating them. The chain's CDR3 is CATSRDVQKANEKLFF. CDR3 nucleotide sequence: TGTGCCACCAGCAGAGATGTCCAGAAGGCTAATGAAAAACTGTTTTTT.

This sequence joins TRBV9 and TRBJ1-1, with 8 bases matching TRBD1. CDR3 length: 13 amino acids. Looked up from germline, CDR1 is SGDLS and CDR2 is YYNGEE. The J segment lost 10 bases and the V segment lost 3 bases, leaving 8 bases of the junction unmatched. CDR3 bases: TGTGCCAGCAGCGGACCAGGGGGCTTGGGAGCTTTCTTT. This gives the protein CASSGPGGLGAFF. Variable domain in full (rest from reference TRBV9 and TRBJ1-1): DSGVTQTPKHLITATGQRVTLRCSPRSGDLSVYWYQQSLDQGLQFLIQYYNGEERAKGNILERFSAQQFPDLHSELNLSSLELGDSALYFCASSGPGGLGAFFGQGTRLTVV.